A selection of T cell receptor beta chains follows, all from one sample in a study of CD8+CD57+ T cells in acquired aplastic anemia. From the reads, TCRdb called clonotypes with MiXCR, one entry per CDR3 protein. The sample records about 40,000 distinct CDR3 sequences, over 55% being singletons. Sequenced sample: sorted CD4+, CD8+, or CD8+CD57+ T cells (not recorded which) from PBMCs. These receptors came from a human donor with aplastic anemia. Both conserved end residues are part of each CDR3. A D gene is named only where the DNA matches it firmly. Only some rows state a clone size, as once, few, many or a class for expanded clones.

>TRBJ2-3|NA|TRBV15|NA
TGTGCCACCAGCACGGACGGTTACACAGATACGCAGTATTTT
CATSTDGYTDTQYF
>TRBJ2-2|NA|TRBV29-1|NA
TGCAGCGTTGGCCAGAGTTCCGGGGAGCTGTTTTTT
CSVGQSSGELFF
>TRBJ1-1|NA|TRBV20-1|NA
TGCAGTGCTAGAAGGAGGACACTCTACACTGAAGCTTTCTTT
CSARRRTLYTEAFF
>TRBJ2-7|NA|TRBV10-3|once
TGTGCCATCAGTGTTTTTAGCGGAGGTCTCTCCTACGAGCAGTACTTC
CAISVFSGGLSYEQYF
>TRBJ2-3|TRBD2|TRBV5-4|many
TGTGCCAGCAGCTACGGACTAGCGGGAGTGGGAGATACGCAGTATTTT
CASSYGLAGVGDTQYF
>TRBJ1-4|NA|TRBV5-1|NA
TGCGCCAGCAGCGATACAGGGCGAAGTGAAAAACTGTTTTTT
CASSDTGRSEKLFF
>TRBJ2-7|TRBD1|TRBV10-1|once
TGCGCCAGCAGGGGGGACAGGGAGACCTACGAGCAGTACTTC
CASRGDRETYEQYF
>TRBJ2-7|TRBD1|TRBV20-1|NA
TGCAGTGCCTCCGGACAGGAAGGATACGAGCAGTACTTC
CSASGQEGYEQYF
>TRBJ1-5|NA|TRBV6-4|NA
TGTGCCAGCAGCCCCGCCAGGGCGTATAGCAATCAGCCCCAGCATTTT
CASSPARAYSNQPQHF
>TRBJ2-1|TRBD2|TRBV19|NA
TGTGCCAGTAGTATACGGGGGGTAACCTACAATGAGCAGTTCTTC
CASSIRGVTYNEQFF
>TRBJ2-1|NA|TRBV5-1|NA
TGCGCCAGCAGCTTGGAGGCAGCCCATGAGCAGTTCTTC
CASSLEAAHEQFF
>TRBJ2-5|TRBD1|TRBV7-8|once
TGTACCAGCAGAACAGGGGGAGAGACCCAGTACTTC
CTSRTGGETQYF
>TRBJ2-1|TRBD1|TRBV6-5|many
TGTGCCAGTGGGAGACAGGGGAGAGTGAATGAGCAGTTCTTC
CASGRQGRVNEQFF
>TRBJ1-2|TRBD1|TRBV2|many
TGTGCCAGCAGTGATATAGGTGGACAGGGGTATCTTCGCACCTTC
CASSDIGGQGYLRTF
>TRBJ2-7|TRBD2|TRBV20-1|many
TGCAGTGCTAGTGGCGATGGCGGGGGATTCACCGAGCAGTACTTC
CSASGDGGGFTEQYF
>TRBJ1-4|NA|TRBV4-1|NA
TGCGCCAGCAGCCAAGATGGTTTCGGGACGGGGAATGAAAAACTGTTTTTT
CASSQDGFGTGNEKLFF